This T cell receptor (beta chain) derives from a study of T-cell reconstitution after alpha-beta-depleted transplantation in children. Study-wide points: Roughly two months post-transplant, alpha-beta T cells reportedly originated from several hundred graft clones that had expanded. Once a year had passed after transplant, T-cell counts and diversity came mostly from newly produced T cells.

TCRbeta library preparation incorporated unique molecular identifiers. MiXCR, run by TCRdb on the PCR reads, gives a single entry per CDR3 protein. The data contain some 150,000 distinct CDR3 sequences, 7.5% to 9% of them singletons. This clonotype was detected many times. Its antigen is unidentified. CDR1 SGHRS and CDR2 YFSETQ come from the germline V gene. Trimming shortened V by 0 bases and J by 4 bases, and 7 bases separated the two germline ends. This CDR3 comprises 14 residues. The rearrangement joins TRBV5-1 to TRBJ2-2; unclear D gene. The sequence was obtained from a female patient aged 2 to 10 who had a stem cell transplant for congenital amegakaryocytic thrombocytopenia, so the T cells may come from the graft donor. The sample consisted of PBMCs, mostly from graft donor cells, taken 180 days after TCRalphabeta/CD19-depleted stem cell transplant. This chain's CDR3 is CASSLVLGTGELFF. CDR3 in DNA: TGCGCCAGCAGCTTGGTTCTTGGCACCGGGGAGCTGTTTTTT. Using reference TRBV5-1 and TRBJ2-2 for the parts outside the CDR3, the full variable domain is KAGVTQTPRYLIKTRGQQVTLSCSPISGHRSVSWYQQTPGQGLQFLFEYFSETQRNKGNFPGRFSGRQFSNSRSEMNVSTLELGDSALYLCASSLVLGTGELFFGEGSRLTVL.